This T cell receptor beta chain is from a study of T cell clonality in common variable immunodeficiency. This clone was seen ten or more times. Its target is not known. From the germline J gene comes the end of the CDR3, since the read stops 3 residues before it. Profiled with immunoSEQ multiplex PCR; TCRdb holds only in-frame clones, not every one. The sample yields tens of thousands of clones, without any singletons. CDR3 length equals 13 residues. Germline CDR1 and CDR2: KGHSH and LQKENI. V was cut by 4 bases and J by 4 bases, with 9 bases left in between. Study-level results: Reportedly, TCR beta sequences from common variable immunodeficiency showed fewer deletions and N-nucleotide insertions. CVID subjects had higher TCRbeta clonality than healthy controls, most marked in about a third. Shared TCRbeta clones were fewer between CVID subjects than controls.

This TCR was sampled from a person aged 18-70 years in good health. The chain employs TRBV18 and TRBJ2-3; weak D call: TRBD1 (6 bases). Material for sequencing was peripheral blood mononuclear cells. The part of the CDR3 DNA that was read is TGTGCCAGCTCACTTACAGGGCCAGATACG. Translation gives CASSLTGPDT. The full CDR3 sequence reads CASSLTGPDTQYF.